A single sample gave rise to the 9 T cell receptor beta chains below, sequenced in a study of shared T cell receptors in the human thymus. The data were produced by immunoSEQ multiplex PCR, yet TCRdb's version contains in-frame clones alone and is incomplete. The data hold about 400,000 clones, with 95% observed a single time. What was sequenced was thymocytes. Receptor source: a human donor.

The chain has TRBV7-2 and TRBJ2-7; D is unresolved. Trimming left V 2 bases short and J 3 bases short, with 8 bases between. Germline V lookup: CDR1 SGHTA, CDR2 FQGNSA. This CDR3 has 13 residues. The chain's CDR3 is CASSLRTSYEQYF. Here the CDR3 DNA reads TGTGCCAGCAGCTTACGGACCAGCTACGAGCAGTACTTC. Variable domain in full (rest from reference TRBV7-2 and TRBJ2-7): GAGVSQSPSNKVTEKGKDVELRCDPISGHTALYWYRQSLGQGLEFLIYFQGNSAPDKSGLPSDRFSAERTGGSVSTLTIQRTQQEDSAVYLCASSLRTSYEQYFGPGTRLTVT.

CDR3 in DNA: TGTGCCAGCAGTTTTTCGGGACTTTCCAGCTCCTACAATGAGCAGTTCTTC. Encoded protein: CASSFSGLSSSYNEQFF. The rearrangement joins TRBV6-4 to TRBJ2-1; the D gene is possibly TRBD2 (6 bases). From germline, CDR1 is MRHNA and CDR2 SNTAGT. This CDR3 region has 17 residues. Trimming took 5 bases from V and 0 from J, leaving 17 bases between them.

This chain links TRBV27 with TRBJ2-1; D uncertain. V was cut by 6 bases and J by 0 bases, with 9 bases left in between. The CDR3 sequence is 14 residues long. From germline, CDR1 is MNHEY and CDR2 SMNVEV (reference sequence). The CDR3 DNA reads as TGTGCCAGCAGAGGTCCAGACTCCTACAATGAGCAGTTCTTC. Its translation is CASRGPDSYNEQFF.

The V gene is TRBV4-1, the J gene TRBJ1-5; 9 nucleotides line up with TRBD1. V was clipped by 0 bases and J by 3 bases; unmatched bases: 12. This CDR3 comprises 19 residues. The germline gives CDR1 MGHRA, CDR2 YSYEKL. CDR3 nucleotides: TGCGCCAGCAGCCAAGATGAGGTGCTGGACAGGGGACTCAATCAGCCCCAGCATTTT. Protein sequence: CASSQDEVLDRGLNQPQHF.

The chain has TRBV5-4 and TRBJ1-1; unclear D gene. Per the germline V gene, CDR1 is SGHNT and CDR2 is YYREEE (reference sequence). The CDR3 length is 18 residues. The V end was cut by 2 bases, the J end by 3 bases, with 23 bases between. CDR3: CASSFRLRGIGRHTEAFF. The CDR3 bases are TGTGCCAGCAGCTTCCGATTGCGGGGAATTGGCCGTCACACTGAAGCTTTCTTT.

This chain connects TRBV4-2 to TRBJ2-1; no definite D call. Germline V gives CDR1 LGHNA, CDR2 YNFKEQ. V lost 1 base, J lost 5 bases, and 12 bases lay in between. The CDR3 is 15 amino acids. The DNA for the CDR3 is TGTGCCAGCAGCCAAGGTCTCCGAAGGGACAATGAGCAGTTCTTC. Translation: CASSQGLRRDNEQFF.

The V call is TRBV6-6, the J call TRBJ1-4; D is unclear. Germline CDR1 MNHNY, CDR2 SVGAGI (reference sequence). The CDR3 has 13 residues. Between the trimmed V and J ends, which lost 4 bases and 11 bases, there was a span of 14 bases. The CDR3 bases are TGTGCCAGCAGTTTTGGGTTTTATCGGAAACTGTTTTTT. Its protein is CASSFGFYRKLFF.

The chain couples TRBV18 to TRBJ2-1; either TRBD1 or TRBD2 may fit D (5 bases each). CDR1 is KGHSH and CDR2 is LQKENI in the germline V gene. V gave up 0 bases and J gave up 2 bases, with 5 bases separating them. The CDR3 consists of 14 residues. The CDR3 here is CASSPPGPYNEQFF. In DNA, the CDR3 is TGTGCCAGCTCACCACCGGGACCCTACAATGAGCAGTTCTTC.

Only a few counts were recorded for this clone. The chain links TRBV27 to TRBJ1-1, with 7 bases identical to TRBD1. With V trimmed by 5 bases and J by 0 bases, 6 bases remained unmatched. In germline, CDR1 is MNHEY, CDR2 SMNVEV (reference sequence). This CDR3 comprises 15 residues. The CDR3 sequence is CASSPPGQMNTEAFF. The CDR3, as DNA: TGTGCCAGCAGTCCGCCGGGACAGATGAACACTGAAGCTTTCTTT.